This T cell receptor beta chain was documented in a study of T cells expressing NK-cell markers. Study details: Investigators obtained TCR beta repertoires from sorted CD3+CD56+NKG2C+, CD3+CD56+NKG2C- and CD3+CD56-NKG2C+ T cells.

Germline V gives CDR1 SGHRS, CDR2 YFSETQ. The CDR3 sequence is 13 residues long. After re-calling the 5' RACE reads, TCRdb lists one entry per CDR3 protein, DNA absent. This listing includes approximately 150,000 distinct CDR3 sequences. The rearrangement links TRBV5-1 to TRBJ2-3. The TCR originated in a woman between 18 and 75 years old in good health. Sequencing input: blood T cells: a sorted CD56 or NKG2C T cell subset, CD4+ or CD8+ T cells, or bulk PBMC T cells (not recorded which). This chain's CDR3 is CASSLGGTDTQYF.